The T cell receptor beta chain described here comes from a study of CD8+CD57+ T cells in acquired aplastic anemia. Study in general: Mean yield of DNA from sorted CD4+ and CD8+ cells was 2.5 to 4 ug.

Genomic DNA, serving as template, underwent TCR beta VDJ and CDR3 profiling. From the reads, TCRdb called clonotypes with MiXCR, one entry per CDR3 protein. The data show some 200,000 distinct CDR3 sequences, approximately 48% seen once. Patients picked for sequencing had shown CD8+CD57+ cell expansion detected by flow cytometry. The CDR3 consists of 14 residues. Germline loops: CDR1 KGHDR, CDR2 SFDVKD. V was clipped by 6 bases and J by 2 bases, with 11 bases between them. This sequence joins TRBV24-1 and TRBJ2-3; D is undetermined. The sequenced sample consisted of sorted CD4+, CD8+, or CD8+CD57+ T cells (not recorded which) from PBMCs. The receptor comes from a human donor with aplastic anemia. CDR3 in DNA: TGTGCCACCAGTATGAGTCCCCCCACAGATACGCAGTATTTT. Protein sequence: CATSMSPPTDTQYF.